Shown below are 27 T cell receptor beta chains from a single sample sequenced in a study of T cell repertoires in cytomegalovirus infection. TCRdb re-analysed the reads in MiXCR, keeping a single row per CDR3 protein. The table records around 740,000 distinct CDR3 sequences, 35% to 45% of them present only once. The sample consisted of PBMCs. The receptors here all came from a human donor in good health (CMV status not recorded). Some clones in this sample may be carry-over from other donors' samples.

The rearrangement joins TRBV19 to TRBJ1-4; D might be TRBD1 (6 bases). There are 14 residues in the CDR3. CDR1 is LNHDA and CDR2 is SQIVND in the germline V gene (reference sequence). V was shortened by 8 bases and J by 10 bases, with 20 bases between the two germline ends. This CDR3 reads CASHPTIATGKLFF. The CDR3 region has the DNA TGTGCCAGTCATCCCACAATCGCGACAGGAAAACTGTTTTTT.

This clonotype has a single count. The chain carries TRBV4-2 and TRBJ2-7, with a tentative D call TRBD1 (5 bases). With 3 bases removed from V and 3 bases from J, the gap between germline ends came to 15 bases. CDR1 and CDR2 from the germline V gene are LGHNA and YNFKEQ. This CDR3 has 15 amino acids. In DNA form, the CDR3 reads TGTGCCAGCAGCCACCCGGTGGGGCCCGACTACGAGCAGTACTTC. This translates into CASSHPVGPDYEQYF.

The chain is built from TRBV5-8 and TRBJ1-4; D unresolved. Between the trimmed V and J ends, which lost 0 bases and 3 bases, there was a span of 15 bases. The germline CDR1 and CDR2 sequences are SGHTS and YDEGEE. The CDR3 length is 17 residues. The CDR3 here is CASSLAEARKANEKLFF. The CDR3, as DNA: TGTGCCAGCAGCTTGGCCGAGGCTAGGAAGGCTAATGAAAAACTGTTTTTT.

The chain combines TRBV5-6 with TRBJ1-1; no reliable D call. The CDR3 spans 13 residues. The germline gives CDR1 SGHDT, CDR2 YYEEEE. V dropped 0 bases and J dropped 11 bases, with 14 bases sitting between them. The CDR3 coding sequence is TGTGCCAGCAGCTTGGGTAGATCGGGGTGGGCTTTCTTT. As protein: CASSLGRSGWAFF. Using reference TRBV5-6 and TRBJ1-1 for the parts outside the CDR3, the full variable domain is DAGVTQSPTHLIKTRGQQVTLRCSPKSGHDTVSWYQQALGQGPQFIFQYYEEEERQRGNFPDRFSGHQFPNYSSELNVNALLLGDSALYLCASSLGRSGWAFFGQGTRLTVV.

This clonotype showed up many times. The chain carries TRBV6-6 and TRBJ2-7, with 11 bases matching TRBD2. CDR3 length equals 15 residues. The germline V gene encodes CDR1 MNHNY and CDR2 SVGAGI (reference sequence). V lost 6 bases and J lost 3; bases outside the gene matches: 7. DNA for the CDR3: TGTGCCAGCAGCTTGGGACTAGCGGTTATCTACGAGCAGTACTTC. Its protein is CASSLGLAVIYEQYF.

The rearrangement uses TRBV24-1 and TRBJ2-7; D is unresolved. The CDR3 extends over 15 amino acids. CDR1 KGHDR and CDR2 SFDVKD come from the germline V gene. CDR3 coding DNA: TGTGCCACCAGTACTGGATCACCGTGGGGTTACGAGCACTACGTC. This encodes CATSTGSPWGYEHYV.

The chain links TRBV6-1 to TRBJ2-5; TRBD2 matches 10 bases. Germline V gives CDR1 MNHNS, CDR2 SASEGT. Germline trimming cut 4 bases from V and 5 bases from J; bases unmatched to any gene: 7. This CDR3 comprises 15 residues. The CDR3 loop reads CASSVAGGRGETQYF. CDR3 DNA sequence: TGTGCCAGCAGTGTAGCGGGAGGTCGAGGTGAGACCCAGTACTTC.

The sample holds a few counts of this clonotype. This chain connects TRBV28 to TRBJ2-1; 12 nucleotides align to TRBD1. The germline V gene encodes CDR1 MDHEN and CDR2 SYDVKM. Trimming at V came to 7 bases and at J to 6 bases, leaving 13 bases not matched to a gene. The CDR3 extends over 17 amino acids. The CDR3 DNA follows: TGTGCCAGCACCCCCCGCGGATGGGACAGGGGGCCCAATGAGCAGTTCTTC. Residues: CASTPRGWDRGPNEQFF.

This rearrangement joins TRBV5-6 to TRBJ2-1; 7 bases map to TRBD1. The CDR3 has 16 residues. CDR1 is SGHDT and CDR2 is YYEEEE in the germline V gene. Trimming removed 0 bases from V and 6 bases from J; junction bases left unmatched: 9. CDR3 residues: CASSLAGTALFNEQFF. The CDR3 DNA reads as TGTGCCAGCAGCTTGGCCGGGACAGCCCTCTTCAATGAGCAGTTCTTC.

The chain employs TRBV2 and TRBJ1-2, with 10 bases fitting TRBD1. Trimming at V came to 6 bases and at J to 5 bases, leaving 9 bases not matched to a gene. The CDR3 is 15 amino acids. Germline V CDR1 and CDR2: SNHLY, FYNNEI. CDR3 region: CASSVGQGGLYGYTF. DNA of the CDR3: TGTGCCAGCAGCGTCGGACAGGGGGGGCTATATGGCTACACCTTC.

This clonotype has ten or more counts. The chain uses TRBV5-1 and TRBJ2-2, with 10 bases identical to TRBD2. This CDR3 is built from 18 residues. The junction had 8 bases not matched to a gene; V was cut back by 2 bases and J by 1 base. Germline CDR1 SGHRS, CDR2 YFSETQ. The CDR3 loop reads CASSFGLWTSGNTGELFF. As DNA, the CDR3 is TGCGCCAGCAGCTTCGGACTATGGACTAGCGGGAACACCGGGGAGCTGTTTTTT.

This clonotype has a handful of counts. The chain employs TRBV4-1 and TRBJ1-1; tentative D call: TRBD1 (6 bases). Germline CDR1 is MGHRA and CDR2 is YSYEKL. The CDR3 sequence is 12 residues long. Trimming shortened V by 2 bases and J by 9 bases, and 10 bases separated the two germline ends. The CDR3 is CASSQQGRQAFF. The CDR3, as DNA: TGCGCCAGCAGCCAACAGGGGCGGCAAGCTTTCTTT.

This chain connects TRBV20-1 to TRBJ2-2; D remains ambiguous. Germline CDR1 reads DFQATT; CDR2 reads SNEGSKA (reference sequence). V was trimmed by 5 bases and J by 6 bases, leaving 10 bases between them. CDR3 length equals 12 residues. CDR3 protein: CSAFRLAGELFF. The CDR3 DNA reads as TGCAGTGCTTTCCGTTTGGCCGGGGAGCTGTTTTTT.

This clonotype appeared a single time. The CDR3 coding sequence is TGTGCCAGCAGTGTGCAGGGACGGGGCCAGCCCCAGCATTTT. It specifies CASSVQGRGQPQHF. The rearrangement links TRBV2 to TRBJ1-5; D perhaps matches TRBD1 (5 bases). Per the germline V gene, CDR1 is SNHLY and CDR2 is FYNNEI. With 4 bases removed from V and 7 bases from J, the gap between germline ends came to 14 bases. CDR3 length equals 14 residues.

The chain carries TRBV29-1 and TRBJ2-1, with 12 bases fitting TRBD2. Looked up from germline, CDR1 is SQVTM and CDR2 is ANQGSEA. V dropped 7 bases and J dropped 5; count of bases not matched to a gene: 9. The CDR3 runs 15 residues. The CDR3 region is CSAEGPSGGDNEQFF. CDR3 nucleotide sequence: TGCAGCGCCGAGGGTCCTAGCGGGGGGGACAATGAGCAGTTCTTC.

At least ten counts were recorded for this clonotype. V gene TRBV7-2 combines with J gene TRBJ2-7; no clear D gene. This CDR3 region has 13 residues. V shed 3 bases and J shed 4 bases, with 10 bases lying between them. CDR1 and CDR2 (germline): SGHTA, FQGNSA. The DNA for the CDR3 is TGTGCCAGCAGCTTTAAGGGCAGGTACGAGCAGTACTTC. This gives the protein CASSFKGRYEQYF.

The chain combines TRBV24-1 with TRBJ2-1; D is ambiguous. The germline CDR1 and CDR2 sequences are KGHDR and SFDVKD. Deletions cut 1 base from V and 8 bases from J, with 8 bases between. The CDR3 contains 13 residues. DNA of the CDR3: TGTGCCACCAGTGATTTCACAATTCATGAGCAGTTCTTC. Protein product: CATSDFTIHEQFF.

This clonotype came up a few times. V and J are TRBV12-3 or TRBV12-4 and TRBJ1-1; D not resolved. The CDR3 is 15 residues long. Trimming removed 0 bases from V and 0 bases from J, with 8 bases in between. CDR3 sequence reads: CASSLARVMNTEAFF. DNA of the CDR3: TGTGCCAGCAGTTTAGCGAGGGTCATGAACACTGAAGCTTTCTTT.

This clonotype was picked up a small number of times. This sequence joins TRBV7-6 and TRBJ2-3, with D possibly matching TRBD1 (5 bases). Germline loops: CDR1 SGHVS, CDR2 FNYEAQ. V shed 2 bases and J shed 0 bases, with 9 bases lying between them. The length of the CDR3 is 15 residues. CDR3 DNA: TGTGCCAGCAGCTTACGACGGACAAGCACAGATACGCAGTATTTT. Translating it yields CASSLRRTSTDTQYF.

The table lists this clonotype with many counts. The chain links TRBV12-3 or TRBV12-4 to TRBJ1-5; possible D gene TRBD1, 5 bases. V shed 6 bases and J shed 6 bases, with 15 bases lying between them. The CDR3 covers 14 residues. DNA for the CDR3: TGTGCCAGCAGCACAGGATCTGGAAGTCAGCCCCAGCATTTT. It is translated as CASSTGSGSQPQHF.

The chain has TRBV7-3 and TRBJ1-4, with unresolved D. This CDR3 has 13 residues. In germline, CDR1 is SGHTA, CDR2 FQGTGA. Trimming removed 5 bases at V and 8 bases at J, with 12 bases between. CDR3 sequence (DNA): TGTGCCAGCAGCCACGAACGGAGCGAAAAACTGTTTTTT. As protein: CASSHERSEKLFF.

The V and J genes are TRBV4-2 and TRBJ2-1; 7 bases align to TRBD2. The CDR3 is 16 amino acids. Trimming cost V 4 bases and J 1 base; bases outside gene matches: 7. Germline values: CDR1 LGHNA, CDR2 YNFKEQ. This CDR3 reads CASSLGTTPSYNEQFF. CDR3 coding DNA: TGTGCCAGCAGCCTAGGGACTACTCCATCCTACAATGAGCAGTTCTTC.

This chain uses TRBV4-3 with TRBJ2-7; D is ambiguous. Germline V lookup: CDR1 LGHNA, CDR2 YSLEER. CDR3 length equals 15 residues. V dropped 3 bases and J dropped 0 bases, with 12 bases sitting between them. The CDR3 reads CASSQSGEGSYEQYF. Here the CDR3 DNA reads TGCGCCAGCAGCCAGTCCGGCGAAGGCTCCTACGAGCAGTACTTC.

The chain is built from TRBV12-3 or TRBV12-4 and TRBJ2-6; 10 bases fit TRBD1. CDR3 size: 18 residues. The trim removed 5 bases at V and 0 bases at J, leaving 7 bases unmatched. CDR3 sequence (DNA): TGTGCCAGCAGTCGAGGGACAGGGGTCTTCTCTGGGGCCAACGTCCTGACTTTC. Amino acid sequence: CASSRGTGVFSGANVLTF.

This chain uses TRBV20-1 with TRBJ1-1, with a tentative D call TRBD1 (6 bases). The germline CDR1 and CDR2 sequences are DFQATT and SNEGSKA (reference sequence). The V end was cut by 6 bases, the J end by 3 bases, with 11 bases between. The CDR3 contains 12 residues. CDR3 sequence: CSAQGRDTEAFF. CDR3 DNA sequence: TGCAGTGCACAGGGTCGGGACACTGAAGCTTTCTTT.

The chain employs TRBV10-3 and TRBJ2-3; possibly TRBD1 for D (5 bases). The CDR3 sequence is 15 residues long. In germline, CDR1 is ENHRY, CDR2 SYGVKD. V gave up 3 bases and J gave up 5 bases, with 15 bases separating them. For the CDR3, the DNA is TGTGCCATCAGTGAAGGTCGGCAGGGTATAGATACGCAGTATTTT. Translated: CAISEGRQGIDTQYF.

Written as DNA, the CDR3 is TGTGCCAGCACCCATAGACGAGATACGCAGTATTTT. Amino acids: CASTHRRDTQYF. The chain is built from TRBV2 and TRBJ2-3; no clear D gene. With 7 bases removed from V and 5 bases from J, the gap between germline ends came to 10 bases. This CDR3 contains 12 residues. CDR1 SNHLY and CDR2 FYNNEI come from the germline V gene.